These 20 T cell receptor beta chains share one sample of origin, sequenced in a study of technical replicates of blood from a handful of donors. Clones were sequenced by immunoSEQ multiplex PCR, and TCRdb holds only the in-frame ones, with some missing. The top ten hold about 0.4% of the sample, which has around 83,000 clones, roughly 93% seen once. Input material: T cells isolated from PBMCs. All receptors come from a human donor in good health.

This chain joins TRBV4-1 and TRBJ1-1; TRBD1 agrees at 7 bases. The V gene's germline CDR1 is MGHRA and CDR2 YSYEKL. This CDR3 comprises 15 residues. V lost 4 bases, J lost 0 bases, and 5 bases stayed unmatched. CDR3 sequence: CASSPQGTVNTEAFF. The CDR3 DNA reads as TGCGCCAGCAGCCCACAAGGGACAGTGAACACTGAAGCTTTCTTT.

The V and J genes are TRBV29-1 and TRBJ1-2, with TRBD1 matching 8 bases. The germline V gene has CDR1 SQVTM and CDR2 ANQGSEA. The CDR3 spans 14 residues. V dropped 5 bases and J dropped 3; count of bases not matched to a gene: 8. The CDR3 protein is CSVPPDRVDYGYTF. CDR3 nucleotides: TGCAGCGTTCCTCCGGACAGGGTGGACTATGGCTACACCTTC.

The V gene is TRBV12-5, the J gene TRBJ1-1; TRBD1 might be the D (5 bases). The V end was cut by 1 base, the J end by 2 bases, with 11 bases between. Germline CDR1 reads LGHNT; CDR2 reads FRNRAP. The length of the CDR3 is 15 residues. The CDR3 coding sequence is TGTGCTAGTGGTTTGGACAGGAGTAGTAACACTGAAGCTTTCTTT. Protein: CASGLDRSSNTEAFF.

The V and J genes are TRBV13 and TRBJ2-7; possible D gene TRBD1, 5 bases. Deletions cut 3 bases from V and 2 bases from J, with 17 bases between. The germline V gene has CDR1 PRHDT and CDR2 FYEKMQ (reference sequence). The CDR3 totals 16 residues. Written as DNA, the CDR3 is TGTGCCAGCAGCTTGGGGCCCGGTTGGGGTACCTACGAGCAGTACTTC. Protein sequence: CASSLGPGWGTYEQYF.

The chain employs TRBV5-4 and TRBJ1-2, with no clear D. V lost 0 bases and J 6 bases, leaving 27 bases between the germline ends. The V gene's germline CDR1 is SGHNT and CDR2 YYREEE (reference sequence). The CDR3 length is 19 residues. The CDR3 spells CASSLGAAATSQGRHGYTF. The CDR3 DNA follows: TGTGCCAGCAGCTTGGGGGCAGCAGCTACCTCTCAAGGCAGGCATGGCTACACCTTC.

The V gene is TRBV7-9, the J gene TRBJ1-1; a weak D match, TRBD1 (6 bases). Between the trimmed V and J ends, which lost 5 bases and 3 bases, there was a span of 19 bases. Germline V gives CDR1 SEHNR, CDR2 FQNEAQ (reference sequence). The CDR3 contains 16 residues. The CDR3 DNA is TGTGCCAGCAGCCTACAACCCGGGACACTAGACACTGAAGCTTTCTTT. Amino acid sequence: CASSLQPGTLDTEAFF.

This chain connects TRBV6-1 to TRBJ1-5; the D is unclear. CDR1 MNHNS and CDR2 SASEGT come from the germline V gene. Deletions cut 4 bases from V and 1 base from J, with 5 bases between. The CDR3 contains 13 residues. The CDR3 loop reads CASSATSNQPQHF. DNA of the CDR3: TGTGCCAGCAGTGCCACAAGCAATCAGCCCCAGCATTTT.

V and J are TRBV2 and TRBJ2-1; 10 bases are a match to TRBD2. Trimming cost V 6 bases and J 6 bases; bases outside gene matches: 2. Germline lookup yields CDR1 SNHLY and CDR2 FYNNEI. The CDR3 has 13 residues. The CDR3 protein is CASREREGNEQFF. As DNA, the CDR3 is TGTGCCAGCAGGGAGCGGGAGGGCAATGAGCAGTTCTTC.

V and J are TRBV7-8 and TRBJ2-7, with D maybe TRBD1 (5 bases). The CDR3 spans 12 residues. The germline V gene has CDR1 SGHVS and CDR2 FQNEAQ. V lost 6 bases, J lost 0 bases, and 6 bases lay in between. The CDR3 loop reads CASSDSSYEQYF. CDR3 nucleotide sequence: TGTGCCAGCAGTGACAGCTCCTACGAGCAGTACTTC.

In DNA form, the CDR3 reads TGTGCCAGCAGTATTAGACTAGCGGGACCCTACGAGCAGTACTTC. Protein sequence: CASSIRLAGPYEQYF. V and J are TRBV2 and TRBJ2-7; 11 bases are shared with TRBD2. With 5 bases clipped from V and 2 bases from J, the junction kept 5 bases outside the gene matches. The CDR3 runs to 15 residues. The V gene's germline CDR1 is SNHLY and CDR2 FYNNEI.

The chain recombines TRBV28 with TRBJ1-2; D not certain. This CDR3 is built from 13 residues. Germline CDR1 reads MDHEN; CDR2 reads SYDVKM. V was clipped by 3 bases and J by 6 bases, with 11 bases between them. CDR3 sequence (DNA): TGTGCCAGCAGTTTCGTCAGTGCTCATGGCTACACCTTC. Protein: CASSFVSAHGYTF.

The chain joins TRBV19 to TRBJ1-5; 7 nucleotides line up with TRBD1. Germline values: CDR1 LNHDA, CDR2 SQIVND (reference sequence). This CDR3 contains 16 residues. V trimming: 9 bases; J trimming: 7 bases; junction bases outside the gene matches: 18. DNA for the CDR3: TGTGCCAGCGAAGAAGGGAAAACAGGGGCAGGACAGCCCCAGCATTTT. Its translation: CASEEGKTGAGQPQHF.

V usage is TRBV28 and J usage is TRBJ2-7, with 10 bases lining up with TRBD2. The CDR3 spans 15 residues. Trimming removed 2 bases from V and 4 bases from J; junction bases left unmatched: 5. Per germline, CDR1 MDHEN and CDR2 SYDVKM. The CDR3 loop reads CASSLILAGEYEQYF. CDR3 coding DNA: TGTGCCAGCAGTTTAATCCTAGCGGGAGAATACGAGCAGTACTTC.

This chain links TRBV27 with TRBJ2-7, with 13 bases aligning to TRBD2. V lost 5 bases, J lost 4 bases, and 8 bases stayed unmatched. This CDR3 is 16 amino acids long. Germline lookup yields CDR1 MNHEY and CDR2 SMNVEV (reference sequence). The CDR3 sequence: CASSPGTSGIKYEQYF. DNA for the CDR3: TGTGCCAGCAGTCCGGGGACTAGCGGGATTAAGTACGAGCAGTACTTC.

The rearrangement uses TRBV6-5 and TRBJ1-4; 9 bases align to TRBD1. The germline gives CDR1 MNHEY, CDR2 SVGAGI. Trimming took 3 bases from V and 5 from J; bases not matched to a gene: 1. The CDR3 is 14 amino acids. CDR3: CASSYDRGNEKLFF. The CDR3 nucleotides are TGTGCCAGCAGTTATGACAGGGGGAATGAAAAACTGTTTTTT.

V usage is TRBV11-2 and J usage is TRBJ2-1; 7 bases are a match to TRBD2. Per the germline V gene, CDR1 is SGHAT and CDR2 is FQNNGV. CDR3 length: 13 amino acids. DNA for the CDR3: TGTGCTACGGTTGGGGAGGGTTACAATGAGCAGTTCTTC. It translates to CATVGEGYNEQFF. The full variable domain, with the rest looked up from reference TRBV11-2 and TRBJ2-1, is EAGVAQSPRYKIIEKRQSVAFWCNPISGHATLYWYQQILGQGPKLLIQFQNNGVVDDSQLPKDRFSAERLKGVDSTLKIQPAKLEDSAVYLCATVGEGYNEQFFGPGTRLTVL.

The chain recombines TRBV6-6 with TRBJ2-2; D is undetermined. V lost 7 bases to trimming and J lost 5 bases, with 11 bases between them. The CDR3 is 13 amino acids. In germline, CDR1 is MNHNY, CDR2 SVGAGI (reference sequence). The CDR3 DNA follows: TGTGCCAGCACCCAAACCGGGACCGGGGAGCTGTTTTTT. Translating gives CASTQTGTGELFF.

The DNA of the CDR3 is TGTGCCAGCAGCCAAGAAAGGAGTCAGCCCCAGCATTTT. Translation gives CASSQERSQPQHF. The rearrangement uses TRBV4-2 and TRBJ1-5; D is undetermined. Germline V gene lookup returns CDR1 LGHNA and CDR2 YNFKEQ. V lost 0 bases and J 6 bases, leaving 6 bases between the germline ends. CDR3 length equals 13 residues.

This chain joins TRBV7-8 and TRBJ2-5; 11 nucleotides align to TRBD1. This CDR3 is built from 17 residues. From germline, CDR1 is SGHVS and CDR2 FQNEAQ. The junction had 8 bases not matched to a gene; V was cut back by 0 bases and J by 5 bases. DNA of the CDR3: TGTGCCAGCAGCTTAGCTCAAGGGACAGGGGGATTGGAGACCCAGTACTTC. It is translated as CASSLAQGTGGLETQYF.

V gene TRBV7-7 combines with J gene TRBJ2-1; 7 bases are shared with TRBD2. Trimming cost V 3 bases and J 1 base; bases outside gene matches: 3. Germline V gives CDR1 SSHAT, CDR2 FNYEAQ (reference sequence). The CDR3 has 15 residues. The DNA of the CDR3 is TGTGCCAGCAGCTTGGGGCGGGAGTCCTACAATGAGCAGTTCTTC. This translates into CASSLGRESYNEQFF.